These 13 T cell receptor beta chains originate from one sample sequenced in a study of regulatory T cells in long-lasting Graves disease. Building of the TCR beta libraries involved iRepertoire HTBI primers and Arm-PCR of CDR3 regions. One entry per CDR3 protein, called by TCRdb with MiXCR from the multiplex PCR reads. This table has more than 300,000 distinct CDR3 sequences, roughly 12% appearing once. The time point here: newly diagnosed GD, antithyroid drugs for less than 3 months. TCR sequences were obtained from RNA taken from PBMCs. Another study also made use of these data, one on T cells in Graves' hyperthyroidism and ophthalmopathy.

Sequenced here: peripheral blood mononuclear cells (PBMCs), sampled at new diagnosis, from a patient treated with antithyroid drugs. These receptor sequences come from a woman between 18 and 30 years old with Graves disease.

The chain is built from TRBV6-1 and TRBJ2-3, with D maybe TRBD2 (7 bases). Trimming left V 5 bases short and J 0 bases short, with 18 bases between. Looked up from germline, CDR1 is MNHNS and CDR2 is SASEGT. The CDR3 covers 17 residues. The CDR3 sequence: CASSKLGGASSTDTQYF. The DNA of the CDR3 is TGTGCCAGCAGTAAACTAGGGGGGGCTTCTAGCACAGATACGCAGTATTTT.

This clonotype has a handful of counts. The V gene is TRBV28, the J gene TRBJ1-5; D uncertain. The CDR3 is 15 residues long. Germline values: CDR1 MDHEN, CDR2 SYDVKM. The V end was cut by 3 bases, the J end by 5 bases, with 14 bases between. The CDR3 loop reads CASSFVGMRDQPQHF. The CDR3 coding sequence is TGTGCCAGCAGTTTCGTGGGGATGCGCGATCAGCCCCAGCATTTT.

Ten or more counts support this clonotype. The chain joins TRBV20-1 to TRBJ1-4; D might be TRBD1 (5 bases). This CDR3 is built from 15 residues. Trimming cost V 8 bases and J 13 bases, with 29 bases left between them. Germline values: CDR1 DFQATT, CDR2 SNEGSKA (reference sequence). CDR3 sequence reads: CSPTAGLPLGKGLFF. CDR3 bases: TGCAGTCCGACAGCCGGGCTACCCTTGGGAAAAGGACTGTTTTTT.

This clonotype has just a few counts. The J gene is TRBJ1-1, the V gene TRBV14; D not resolved. V gave up 5 bases and J gave up 7 bases, with 14 bases separating them. The CDR3 runs 13 residues. In germline, CDR1 is SGHDN, CDR2 FVKESK. DNA for the CDR3: TGTGCCAGCAGCGCTCGGACGGGGTATGAAGCTTTCTTT. Translated, it gives CASSARTGYEAFF.

This clonotype has only a few counts. The chain carries TRBV5-8 and TRBJ1-2; D is possibly TRBD1 (5 bases). V lost 0 bases and J lost 6, with 15 bases in between. This CDR3 comprises 15 residues. Germline assignment: CDR1 SGHTS and CDR2 YDEGEE. In DNA form, the CDR3 reads TGTGCCAGCAGCTTGGTCAGGGCCCCTTTTCATGGCTACACCTTC. Protein: CASSLVRAPFHGYTF.

This clonotype was recorded at least ten times. V usage is TRBV10-3 and J usage is TRBJ2-2; 8 positions match TRBD1. The V gene end was trimmed by 9 bases and the J gene end by 0 bases; junction bases not matched to a gene: 6. Germline CDR1 and CDR2: ENHRY and SYGVKD. The length of the CDR3 is 15 residues. This chain's CDR3 is CAINSGQANTGELFF. Written as DNA, the CDR3 is TGTGCCATTAACTCGGGACAGGCGAACACCGGGGAGCTGTTTTTT.

At least ten counts were recorded for this clonotype. The V call is TRBV7-2, the J call TRBJ2-7; 12 nucleotides agree with TRBD2. The CDR3 is 18 amino acids. V lost 5 bases and J lost 2; bases outside the gene matches: 13. CDR1 and CDR2 (germline): SGHTA, FQGNSA. CDR3 loop: CASSQLTSGRLSPYEQYF. CDR3 coding DNA: TGTGCCAGCAGCCAGTTGACTAGCGGGAGACTCTCCCCCTACGAGCAGTACTTC.

This clonotype was observed many times. This sequence joins TRBV2 and TRBJ2-5; D gene uncertain. Germline V gene lookup returns CDR1 SNHLY and CDR2 FYNNEI. With 1 base removed from V and 7 bases from J, the gap between germline ends came to 10 bases. CDR3 length: 13 residues. Here the CDR3 DNA reads TGTGCCAGCAGTGAAGGTTCCATCTGGACCCAGTACTTC. Translation: CASSEGSIWTQYF.

This clonotype was found many times. The V call is TRBV12-3 or TRBV12-4, the J call TRBJ1-1, with a weak D call TRBD1 (6 bases). This CDR3 is 16 amino acids long. V lost 1 base and J 1 base, leaving 13 bases between the germline ends. The DNA of the CDR3 is TGTGCCAGCAGTTTAGGGGACAACCATCCGAACACTGAAGCTTTCTTT. The encoded protein is CASSLGDNHPNTEAFF.

This clonotype occurred many times. The chain's CDR3 is CATSDSPGHLKETQYF. In DNA form, the CDR3 reads TGTGCCACCAGTGATTCCCCGGGACACTTGAAAGAGACCCAGTACTTC. The gene calls are TRBV24-1 and TRBJ2-5, with D tentatively TRBD1 (6 bases). Germline CDR1 KGHDR, CDR2 SFDVKD. The CDR3 runs 16 residues. V was cut by 2 bases and J by 3 bases, with 15 bases left in between.

This clonotype was seen only a few times. CDR3 in DNA: TGTGCCAGTGTACCGACAGATGGGGCTTATGGCTACACCTTC. It specifies CASVPTDGAYGYTF. The V and J genes are TRBV19 and TRBJ1-2, with a possible D match to TRBD1 (5 bases). This CDR3 is built from 14 residues. The ends were cut back, 8 bases at V and 5 bases at J, with 18 bases in the middle. Germline V gene lookup returns CDR1 LNHDA and CDR2 SQIVND (reference sequence).

A note on this clonotype: At one of its ends the junction is not consistent with the germline gene, which may arise from a read error. J is TRBJ1-2 and V is TRBV20-1, with D possibly being TRBD1 (6 bases). The CDR3 runs 12 residues. CDR1 DFQATT and CDR2 SNEGSKA come from the germline V gene (reference sequence). The CDR3 DNA sequence: TGCAGTGCAAGAGGGGGTAGAAATGGCTACACCTTC. Translated, it gives CSARGGRNGYTF.

This clonotype was found once. This likely reflects a read error, since a far larger clone is one base away. DNA for the CDR3: TGTGCCAGCTGCCCAACCCCCTACGAGCAGTACTTC. Encoded protein: CASCPTPYEQYF. The chain is built from TRBV12-3 or TRBV12-4 and TRBJ2-7; D unresolved. V dropped 8 bases and J dropped 2 bases, with 10 bases sitting between them. The CDR3 runs 12 residues.